The sequence of this T cell receptor (beta chain) was determined in a study of Graves' ophthalmopathy and Graves' hyperthyroidism. With regard to this clonotype: Its target is unknown. It is likely a read error, because the conserved phenylalanine at the end of the CDR3 is missing. Because the CDR3's place on the DNA is in doubt, the DNA is left out and the CDR3 is given as listed by TCRdb.

Amplification from RNA transcripts yielded the TCR beta CDR3 regions. An initial RT-PCR round employing HTBI primers preceded a second-round multiplex PCR. TCRdb re-analysed the multiplex PCR reads in MiXCR, keeping a single row per CDR3 protein. The sample has 650,000 to 900,000 distinct CDR3 sequences; 35% to 50% are singletons. Germline V CDR1 and CDR2: SGHAT, FQNNGV. The length of the CDR3 is 10 amino acids, counting both ends. Study observations and caveats: In blood, most expanded thyroid clonotypes above 0.001 frequency were also detected.

Other autoimmune diseases, uncontrolled infections, pregnancy or lactation ruled patients out of participation. The sample consisted of peripheral blood. The chain uses TRBV11-2 and TRBJ2-2; the table's TRBD1 call for D was not verified on the DNA. This clonotype was sampled from an adult man with Graves' ophthalmopathy. This CDR3 reads CASSDNRGFI.